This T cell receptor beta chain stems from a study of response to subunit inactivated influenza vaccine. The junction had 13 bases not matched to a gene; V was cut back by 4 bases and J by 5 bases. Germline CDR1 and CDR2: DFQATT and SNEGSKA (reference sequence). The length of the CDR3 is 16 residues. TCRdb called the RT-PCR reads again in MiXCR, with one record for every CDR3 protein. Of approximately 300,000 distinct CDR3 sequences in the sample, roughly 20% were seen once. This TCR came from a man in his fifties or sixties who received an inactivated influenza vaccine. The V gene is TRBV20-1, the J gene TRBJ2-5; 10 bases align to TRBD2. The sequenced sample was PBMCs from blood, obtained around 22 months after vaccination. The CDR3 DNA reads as TGCAGTGCTAACCCGACGGCTAGCGGGAGAGGCGAGACCCAGTACTTC. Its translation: CSANPTASGRGETQYF.